The entry below describes one T cell receptor beta chain. In this sample, this clone turned up once. Its antigen remains undetermined. Within one base of it there is no much larger clone, and no base qualities were kept. The sample originates from a study of OX40 agonist ivuxolimab in advanced cancers. Background on the whole study: Ivuxolimab was an agonistic, fully human IgG2 monoclonal antibody directed against OX40 (CD134), a costimulatory receptor. Intravenous ivuxolimab was administered to patients every 2 weeks at six dose levels: 0.01, 0.1, 0.3, 1.5, 3 and 10 mg/kg. Among the roughly 54 dose-escalation patients, around 19 had hepatocellular carcinoma, roughly 15 melanoma, 9 renal cell carcinoma and 9 head and neck cancer. A male proportion of 82.7% and a mean age of approximately 62 years, ranging from 23 to 79, were recorded for the dose-escalation cohort. Prior anti-PD-1, anti-PD-L1 or anti-CTLA-4 therapy was permitted, and checkpoint inhibitors had been received by under 50% of dose-escalation patients. Partial responses occurred in three dose-escalation patients, of whom one had hepatocellular carcinoma and two had cutaneous melanoma. Peripheral TCRbeta sequencing was intended to test whether TCR sequence diversity was altered and clonal T-cell expansion was caused by ivuxolimab. The monotherapy dose-escalation portion (N ≈ 55 patients) of the phase I ivuxolimab trial is reported in the paper.

CDR1 is given as MNHNS and CDR2 as SASEGT, both from the germline V gene. The CDR3 sequence holds 15 residues, the cysteine and phenylalanine included. The kept DNA is CDR3 alone, 45 bases in frame from the first base. Deletion took 4 bases off V and 6 bases off J, with a span of 18 bases between the germline ends. Patients with autoimmune disease history or receiving systemic immunosuppression were excluded from the trial. Peripheral blood for TCR sequencing was collected from all dose cohorts at baseline, on cycle 4 day 1, and on cycle 7 day 1. Samples came from an open-label, multicenter, first-in-human phase I dose-escalation trial of ivuxolimab. The trial enrolled adults with locally advanced or metastatic head and neck squamous cell, hepatocellular, melanoma or renal cell carcinoma. Before TCR sequencing, CD4+ and CD8+ T cells were separately sorted from peripheral blood. Genomic DNA was extracted from sorted cells for sequencing of the TCRbeta CDR3 region. TCRbeta CDR3 regions were sequenced using the immunoSEQ Assay. TCRdb's version of the immuneACCESS table is confined to in-frame rearrangements and falls short of the full clone set. An unresolved V gene accounts for under half of the shortfall where checked; the remainder is of unknown origin. A total of roughly 28,000 clones appear in this sample, 79% of them only once. More than 14% of the sample lies in the top ten.

Study-level results and caveats: In the 0.1-3.0 mg/kg groups, partial responders were among the patients with the lowest normalized peripheral clonal expansion, particularly in CD8+ T cells. The antigen specificity of the peripheral T cells that underwent clonal expansion was not determined. At doses of 0.1 to 3.0 mg/kg, clonal expansion of both CD4+ and CD8+ T cells in blood was seen between baseline and week 6. Low levels of normalized T-cell clonal expansion were also seen in some nonresponding patients. On average, CD8+ T cells showed more expanded clones than CD4+ T cells after ivuxolimab.

The sequenced sample was CD4+ or CD8+ T cells sorted from blood, obtained in a trial of the OX40 agonist ivuxolimab. The TCR comes from an adult with an advanced solid tumor such as melanoma, head and neck, liver or kidney cancer. The chain is assembled from TRBV6-1 and TRBJ1-2, with TRBD1 tentatively as D gene (5 bases match). The sequence in DNA is TGTGCCAGCAGTGTGTGGGACGGAAGAGTCGATGGCTACACCTTC. It translates as CASSVWDGRVDGYTF.